This T cell receptor (beta chain) originates from a study of control samples from healthy donors and cancer patients. Clones were sequenced by immunoSEQ multiplex PCR, and TCRdb holds only the in-frame ones, with some missing. Here the sample spans 150,000 to 200,000 clones, about 90% being singletons. The CDR3 extends over 16 amino acids. The V and J ends lost 1 base and 3 bases respectively, with 17 bases between them. Looked up from germline, CDR1 is SGDLS and CDR2 is YYNGEE. The TCR was taken from a man between 18 and 29 years old in good health. The sequencing sample was made of blood. V is TRBV9 and J is TRBJ2-7, with D perhaps given as TRBD1 or TRBD2 (5 bases each). This chain's CDR3 is CASSVTGTQEYYEQYF. The CDR3 coding sequence is TGTGCCAGCAGCGTAACCGGGACGCAGGAATACTACGAGCAGTACTTC.